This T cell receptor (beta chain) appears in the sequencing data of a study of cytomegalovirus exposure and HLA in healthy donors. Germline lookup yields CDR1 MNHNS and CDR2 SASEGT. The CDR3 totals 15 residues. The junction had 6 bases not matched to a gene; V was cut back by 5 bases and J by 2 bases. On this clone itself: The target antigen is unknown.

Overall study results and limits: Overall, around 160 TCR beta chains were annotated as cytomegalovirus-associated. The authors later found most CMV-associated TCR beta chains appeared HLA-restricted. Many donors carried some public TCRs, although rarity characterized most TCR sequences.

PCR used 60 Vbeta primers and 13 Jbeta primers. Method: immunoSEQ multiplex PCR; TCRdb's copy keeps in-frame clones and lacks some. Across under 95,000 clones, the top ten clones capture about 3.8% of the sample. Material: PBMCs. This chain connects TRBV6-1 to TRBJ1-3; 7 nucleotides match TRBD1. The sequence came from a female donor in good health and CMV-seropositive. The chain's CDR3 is CASSTLTGPGNTIYF. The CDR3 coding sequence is TGTGCCAGCAGTACGCTGACAGGGCCTGGAAACACCATATATTTT.